This T cell receptor (beta chain) was documented in a study of post-analysis software for immune sequencing data. The authors incorporated unique molecular identifiers into the TCR beta cDNA libraries. Each CDR3 protein gets one entry after TCRdb re-called the PCR reads with MiXCR. The sample yields 350,000 to 450,000 distinct CDR3 sequences, 30% to 45% seen once. Study-wide results and caveats: Roughly five TRBV segments were significantly more frequent in patients than in controls. TRBV5-6, TRBV5-1 and TRBV20-1 were among these segments. Compared with controls, patients showed significantly lower normalized Chao1 diversity.

V was clipped by 4 bases and J by 2 bases; unmatched bases: 0. Germline CDR1 and CDR2: MNHNS and SASEGT. The CDR3 extends over 14 amino acids. This clonotype has just a few counts. Its antigen remains unidentified. The genes are TRBV6-1 and TRBJ2-7, with 12 bases that match TRBD1. The sample was blood. The TCR comes from a girl aged 10-17 years with multiple sclerosis. In DNA form, the CDR3 reads TGTGCCAGCAGTGGGGACAGGGGGCCCTACGAGCAGTACTTC. It translates to CASSGDRGPYEQYF.